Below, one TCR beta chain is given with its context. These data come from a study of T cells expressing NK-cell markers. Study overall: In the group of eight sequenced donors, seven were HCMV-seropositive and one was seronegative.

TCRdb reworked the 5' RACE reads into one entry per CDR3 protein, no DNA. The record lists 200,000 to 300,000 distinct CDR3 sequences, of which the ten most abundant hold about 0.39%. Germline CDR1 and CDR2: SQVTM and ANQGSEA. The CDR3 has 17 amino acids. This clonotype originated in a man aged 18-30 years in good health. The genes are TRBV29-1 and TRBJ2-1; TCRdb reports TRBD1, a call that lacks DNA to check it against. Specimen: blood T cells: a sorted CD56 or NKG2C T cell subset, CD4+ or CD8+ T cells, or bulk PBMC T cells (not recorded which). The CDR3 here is CSVEDPGGAGTYNEQFF.